These 13 T cell receptor beta chains were sequenced from one sample in a study of shared clonotypes between healthy human individuals. TCRdb keeps only in-frame clones here, not all; method: immunoSEQ multiplex PCR. The table includes 2 million or so clones, just under 95% detected once. CD45RO-negative cells were positively selected for CCR7, leaving out terminally differentiated effector memory CD45RA+ cells. The sample taken for sequencing was naive CD8+ T cells sorted from blood. The source of these receptors is a man between 18 and 35 years old in good health.

This chain connects TRBV29-1 to TRBJ2-3; the match to TRBD2 covers 8 bases. Germline V gives CDR1 SQVTM, CDR2 ANQGSEA. This CDR3 spans 17 amino acids. CDR3 DNA sequence: TGCAGTGCCGGGGGGGAGACAGCCCCGTTCAACACAGATACGCAGTATTTT. Protein: CSAGGETAPFNTDTQYF.

The chain is built from TRBV9 and TRBJ2-3; D not resolved. Trimming left V 0 bases short and J 5 bases short, with 13 bases between. The germline CDR1 and CDR2 sequences are SGDLS and YYNGEE. This CDR3 comprises 15 residues. DNA for the CDR3: TGTGCCAGCAGCGTAGATTTGGGTGAAGGAGATACGCAGTATTTT. Protein product: CASSVDLGEGDTQYF.

The chain recombines TRBV6-1 with TRBJ2-6; D gene ambiguous. CDR1 is MNHNS, CDR2 SASEGT, per germline. Trimming shortened V by 2 bases and J by 1 base, and 15 bases separated the two germline ends. The length of the CDR3 is 18 residues. The CDR3 loop is CASSEYDFLGSGANVLTF. The CDR3 coding sequence is TGTGCCAGCAGTGAATATGATTTTTTGGGGTCTGGGGCCAACGTCCTGACTTTC.

The chain recombines TRBV5-6 with TRBJ1-4; 9 nucleotides line up with TRBD1. The CDR3 is 17 amino acids. The ends lost 1 base at V and 3 bases at J; junction bases unmatched: 7. CDR1 is SGHDT and CDR2 is YYEEEE in the germline V gene. CDR3 in amino acids: CASSLTGGTWANEKLFF. CDR3 coding DNA: TGTGCCAGCAGCTTGACAGGGGGCACTTGGGCTAATGAAAAACTGTTTTTT. Combining the CDR3 with reference TRBV5-6 and TRBJ1-4 gives the whole variable domain DAGVTQSPTHLIKTRGQQVTLRCSPKSGHDTVSWYQQALGQGPQFIFQYYEEEERQRGNFPDRFSGHQFPNYSSELNVNALLLGDSALYLCASSLTGGTWANEKLFFGSGTQLSVL.

The chain employs TRBV4-1 and TRBJ2-1; perhaps D is TRBD1 or TRBD2 (5 bases each). The ends were cut back, 0 bases at V and 2 bases at J, with 14 bases in the middle. The CDR3 is made up of 17 amino acids. In germline, CDR1 is MGHRA, CDR2 YSYEKL. The CDR3 is CASSQESGTWAYNEQFF. CDR3 nucleotides: TGCGCCAGCAGCCAAGAGTCCGGGACGTGGGCCTACAATGAGCAGTTCTTC.

The chain combines TRBV6-1 with TRBJ1-5; TRBD1 agrees at 7 bases. The germline V gene encodes CDR1 MNHNS and CDR2 SASEGT. This CDR3 has 18 residues. With 3 bases clipped from V and 0 bases from J, the junction kept 11 bases outside the gene matches. CDR3 protein: CASSEHRDSLYSNQPQHF. For the CDR3, the DNA is TGTGCCAGCAGTGAGCACCGGGACAGCCTTTATAGCAATCAGCCCCAGCATTTT.

The chain employs TRBV5-6 and TRBJ2-1; 10 bases agree with TRBD2. Germline lookup yields CDR1 SGHDT and CDR2 YYEEEE. Germline trimming cut 6 bases from V and 4 bases from J; bases unmatched to any gene: 4. The CDR3 consists of 14 residues. CDR3 residues: CASNSGGEYNEQFF. CDR3 nucleotide sequence: TGTGCCAGCAACAGCGGGGGGGAATACAATGAGCAGTTCTTC.

A single count supports this clone. The J gene is TRBJ1-2, the V gene TRBV4-3, with D perhaps TRBD1 (6 bases). Germline CDR1 is LGHNA and CDR2 is YSLEER. The V end was cut by 0 bases, the J end by 1 base, with 15 bases between. This CDR3 spans 17 amino acids. The CDR3 region is CASSQDTGAVFNYGYTF. The CDR3 DNA follows: TGCGCCAGCAGCCAAGACACGGGGGCGGTTTTTAACTATGGCTACACCTTC.

The genes are TRBV29-1 and TRBJ1-1; D may be TRBD1 (6 bases). CDR1 SQVTM and CDR2 ANQGSEA come from the germline V gene. The V end was cut by 7 bases, the J end by 3 bases, with 12 bases between. This CDR3 is 12 amino acids long. CDR3 sequence reads: CSAGEGDTEAFF. For the CDR3, the DNA is TGCAGCGCCGGGGAGGGGGACACTGAAGCTTTCTTT. Supplemented by reference TRBV29-1 and TRBJ1-1, the full variable domain reads SAVISQKPSRDICQRGTSLTIQCQVDSQVTMMFWYRQQPGQSLTLIATANQGSEATYESGFVIDKFPISRPNLTFSTLTVSNMSPEDSSIYLCSAGEGDTEAFFGQGTRLTVV.

The chain uses TRBV7-6 and TRBJ2-7; TRBD1 or TRBD2 may be the D gene (6 bases each). CDR3 length equals 16 residues. With 2 bases removed from V and 2 bases from J, the gap between germline ends came to 16 bases. The germline CDR1 and CDR2 sequences are SGHVS and FNYEAQ. DNA for the CDR3: TGTGCCAGCAGCTTACATGAGGGGGGACATACCTACGAGCAGTACTTC. It codes for CASSLHEGGHTYEQYF.

Concerning this clone: The sample has other DNA sequences that encode this CDR3 too. The chain combines TRBV27 with TRBJ1-5; possibly TRBD1 for D (6 bases). Trimming took off 3 bases at V and 2 bases at J, with 8 bases between the two ends. This CDR3 has 14 amino acids. Germline CDR1 MNHEY, CDR2 SMNVEV (reference sequence). CDR3 loop: CASSLAGGNQPQHF. The CDR3 nucleotides read TGTGCCAGCAGTTTGGCAGGGGGCAATCAGCCCCAGCATTTT.

Remarks on this clone: Other nucleotide sequences in the sample specify the same CDR3. V and J are TRBV30 and TRBJ1-5, with 9 bases aligning to TRBD1. After removal of 0 bases from V and 5 bases from J, the junction contained 5 bases not matched to a gene. Germline V gene lookup returns CDR1 GTSNPN and CDR2 SVGIG (reference sequence). CDR3 length: 15 amino acids. The CDR3 reads CAWSVPGQGYQPQHF. The CDR3 DNA follows: TGTGCCTGGAGTGTACCCGGACAGGGGTATCAGCCCCAGCATTTT.

CDR3 loop: CASSTRWLAGGPGETQYF. CDR3 nucleotides: TGTGCCAGCAGCACCCGATGGTTAGCGGGAGGGCCGGGAGAGACCCAGTACTTC. The V call is TRBV7-2, the J call TRBJ2-5, with 11 positions matching TRBD2. CDR1 is SGHTA, CDR2 FQGNSA, per germline. The CDR3 runs to 18 residues. V shed 5 bases, J shed 4 bases, and the junction held 15 bases outside the gene matches.